The T cell receptor beta chain under discussion was sequenced for a study of neoadjuvant anti-PD-1 for oral cavity cancer. About the study: Patients without progression received a fourth nivolumab dose around day 43, then surgical resection on days 50-56.

Clones were read by immunoSEQ multiplex PCR, and TCRdb kept only the in-frame ones, dropping some. The top ten hold around 3.1% of the sample, which has over 30,000 clones, approximately 80% seen once. Concerning this clone itself: Its target is not known.

Time point meaning: after neoadjuvant nivolumab, at surgical resection. Patients had newly diagnosed, untreated stage II-IVA oral cavity squamous cell carcinoma. Study-wide findings and caveats: After neoadjuvant nivolumab, PBMC T cell clonality was significantly higher in non-responders than responders.

Germline loops: CDR1 LNHDA, CDR2 SQIVND (reference sequence). The CDR3 is 16 residues long. The J segment lost 1 base and the V segment lost 9 bases, leaving 11 bases of the junction unmatched. Sequenced here: PBMCs, sampled after nivolumab (anti-PD-1) treatment. The rearrangement uses TRBV19 and TRBJ2-3, with TRBD2 matching 9 bases. The receptor comes from a person between 40 and 80 years old with oral cavity squamous cell carcinoma. The CDR3 DNA reads as TGTGCCAGCAACAAATTCTCTAGCGGGGGCACAGATACGCAGTATTTT. Protein sequence: CASNKFSSGGTDTQYF.